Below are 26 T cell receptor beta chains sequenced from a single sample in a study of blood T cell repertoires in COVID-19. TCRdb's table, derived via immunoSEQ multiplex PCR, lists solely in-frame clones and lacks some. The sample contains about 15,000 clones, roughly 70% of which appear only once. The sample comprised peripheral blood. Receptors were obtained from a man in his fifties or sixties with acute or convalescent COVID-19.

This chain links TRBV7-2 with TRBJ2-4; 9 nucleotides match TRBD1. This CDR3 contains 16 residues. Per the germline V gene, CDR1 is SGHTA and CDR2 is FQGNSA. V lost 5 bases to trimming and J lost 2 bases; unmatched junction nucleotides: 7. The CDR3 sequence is CASSPTGTGTKNIQYF. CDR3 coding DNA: TGTGCCAGCAGCCCGACCGGGACAGGGACCAAAAACATTCAGTACTTC.

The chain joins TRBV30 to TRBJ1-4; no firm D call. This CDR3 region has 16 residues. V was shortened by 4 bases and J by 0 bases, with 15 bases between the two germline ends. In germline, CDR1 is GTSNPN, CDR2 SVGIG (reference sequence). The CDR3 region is CAWKTRRFATNEKLFF. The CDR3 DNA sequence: TGTGCCTGGAAGACGCGGAGATTTGCAACTAATGAAAAACTGTTTTTT.

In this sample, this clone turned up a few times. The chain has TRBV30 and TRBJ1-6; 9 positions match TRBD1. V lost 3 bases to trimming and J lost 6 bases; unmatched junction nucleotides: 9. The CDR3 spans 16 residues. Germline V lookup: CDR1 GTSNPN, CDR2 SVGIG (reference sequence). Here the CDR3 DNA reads TGTGCCTGGAGGATATCCGGGACAGGGACTAATTCACCCCTCCACTTT. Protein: CAWRISGTGTNSPLHF.

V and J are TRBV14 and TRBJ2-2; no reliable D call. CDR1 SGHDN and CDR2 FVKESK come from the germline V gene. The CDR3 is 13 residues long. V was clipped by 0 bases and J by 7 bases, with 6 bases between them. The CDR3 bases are TGTGCCAGCAGCCAAGATACTCTCGGGGAGCTGTTTTTT. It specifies CASSQDTLGELFF.

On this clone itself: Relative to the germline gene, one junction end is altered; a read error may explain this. The CDR3 is CAWGVAGRDNQPQHF. The CDR3 DNA follows: TGTGCCTGGGGTGTAGCAGGGAGGGACAATCAGCCCCAGCATTTT. The rearrangement links TRBV30 to TRBJ1-5, with a weak D call TRBD1 (5 bases). Looked up from germline, CDR1 is GTSNPN and CDR2 is SVGIG (reference sequence). CDR3 length equals 15 residues.

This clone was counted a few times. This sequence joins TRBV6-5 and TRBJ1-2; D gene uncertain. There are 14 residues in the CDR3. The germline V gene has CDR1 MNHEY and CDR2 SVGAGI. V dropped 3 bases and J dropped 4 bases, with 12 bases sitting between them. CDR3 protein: CASSYYGVAYGYTF. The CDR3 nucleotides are TGTGCCAGCAGTTATTACGGGGTGGCCTATGGCTACACCTTC.

CDR3 in DNA: TGCAGCGTTGAGGAATTAGCGAATGAGCAGTTCTTC. Protein product: CSVEELANEQFF. The chain carries TRBV29-1 and TRBJ2-1; tentatively, D is TRBD2 (5 bases). The CDR3 is made up of 12 amino acids. Trimming took off 3 bases at V and 7 bases at J, with 10 bases between the two ends. Germline CDR1 reads SQVTM; CDR2 reads ANQGSEA.

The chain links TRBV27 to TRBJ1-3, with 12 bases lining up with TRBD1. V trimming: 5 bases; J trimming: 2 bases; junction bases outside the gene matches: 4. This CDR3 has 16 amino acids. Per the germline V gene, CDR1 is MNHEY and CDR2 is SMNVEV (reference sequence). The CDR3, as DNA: TGTGCCAGCAGTAAGGGACAGGGGGCGACTGGAAACACCATATATTTT. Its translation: CASSKGQGATGNTIYF.

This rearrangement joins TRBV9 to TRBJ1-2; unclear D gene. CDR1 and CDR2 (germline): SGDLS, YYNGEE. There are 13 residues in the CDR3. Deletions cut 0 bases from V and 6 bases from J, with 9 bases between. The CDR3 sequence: CASSVEGTNGYTF. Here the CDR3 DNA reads TGTGCCAGCAGCGTAGAAGGAACTAATGGCTACACCTTC. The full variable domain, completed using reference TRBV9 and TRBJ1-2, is DSGVTQTPKHLITATGQRVTLRCSPRSGDLSVYWYQQSLDQGLQFLIQYYNGEERAKGNILERFSAQQFPDLHSELNLSSLELGDSALYFCASSVEGTNGYTFGSGTRLTVV.

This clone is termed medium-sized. This CDR3 reads CASSVVGTGFEKLFF. CDR3 DNA: TGTGCCAGCAGCGTAGTCGGGACAGGGTTTGAAAAACTGTTTTTT. The chain joins TRBV9 to TRBJ1-4, with 9 nucleotides matching TRBD1. The germline V gene has CDR1 SGDLS and CDR2 YYNGEE. CDR3 length: 15 residues. With V trimmed by 0 bases and J by 7 bases, 4 bases remained unmatched.

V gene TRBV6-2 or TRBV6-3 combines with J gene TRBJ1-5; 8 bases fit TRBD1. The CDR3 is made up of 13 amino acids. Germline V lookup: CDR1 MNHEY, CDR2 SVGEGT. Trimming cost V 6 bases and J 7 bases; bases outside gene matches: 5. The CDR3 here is CASSGDRGQPQHF. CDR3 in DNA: TGTGCCAGCAGCGGAGACAGGGGCCAGCCCCAGCATTTT.

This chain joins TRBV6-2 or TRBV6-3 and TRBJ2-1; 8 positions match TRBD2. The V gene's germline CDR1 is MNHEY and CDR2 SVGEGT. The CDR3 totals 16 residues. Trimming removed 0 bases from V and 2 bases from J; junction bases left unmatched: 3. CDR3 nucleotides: TGTGCCAGCAGTTACTCGGAGCGGGGGCCCTACAATGAGCAGTTCTTC. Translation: CASSYSERGPYNEQFF.

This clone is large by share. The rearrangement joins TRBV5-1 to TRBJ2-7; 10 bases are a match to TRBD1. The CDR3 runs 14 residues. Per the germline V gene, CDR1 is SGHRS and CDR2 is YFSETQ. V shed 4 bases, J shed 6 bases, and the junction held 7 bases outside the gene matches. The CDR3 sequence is CASSATGTGAEQYF. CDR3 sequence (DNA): TGCGCCAGCAGCGCAACCGGGACAGGGGCCGAGCAGTACTTC.

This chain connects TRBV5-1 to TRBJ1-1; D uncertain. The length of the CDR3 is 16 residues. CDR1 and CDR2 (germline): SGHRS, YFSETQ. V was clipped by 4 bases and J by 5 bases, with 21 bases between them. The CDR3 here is CASSTVEGEQRTEAFF. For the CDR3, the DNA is TGCGCCAGCAGCACGGTCGAGGGCGAGCAGAGGACTGAAGCTTTCTTT.

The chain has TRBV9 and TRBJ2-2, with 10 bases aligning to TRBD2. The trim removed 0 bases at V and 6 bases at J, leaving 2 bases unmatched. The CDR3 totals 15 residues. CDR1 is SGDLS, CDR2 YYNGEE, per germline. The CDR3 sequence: CASSVGGLAAGELFF. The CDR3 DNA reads TGTGCCAGCAGCGTAGGTGGACTAGCGGCCGGGGAGCTGTTTTTT.

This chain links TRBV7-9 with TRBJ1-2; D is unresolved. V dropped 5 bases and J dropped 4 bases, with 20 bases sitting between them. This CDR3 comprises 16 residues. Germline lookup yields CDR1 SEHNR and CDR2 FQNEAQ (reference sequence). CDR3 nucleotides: TGTGCCAGCAGCCCGACAAATTCAAAGGATATCTATGGCTACACCTTC. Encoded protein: CASSPTNSKDIYGYTF.

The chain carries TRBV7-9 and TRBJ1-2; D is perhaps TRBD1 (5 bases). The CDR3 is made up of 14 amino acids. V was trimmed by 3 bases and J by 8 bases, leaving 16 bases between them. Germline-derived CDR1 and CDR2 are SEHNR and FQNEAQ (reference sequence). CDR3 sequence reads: CASSLGQERGGYTF. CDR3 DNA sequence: TGTGCCAGCAGCTTGGGGCAGGAACGAGGAGGCTACACCTTC.

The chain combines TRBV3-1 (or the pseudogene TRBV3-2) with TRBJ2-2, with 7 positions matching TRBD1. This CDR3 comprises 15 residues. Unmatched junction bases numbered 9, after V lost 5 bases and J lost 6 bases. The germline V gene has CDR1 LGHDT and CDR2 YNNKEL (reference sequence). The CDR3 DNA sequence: TGTGCCAGCAGCAGCACGACAGGGCGGGCCGGGGAGCTGTTTTTT. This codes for CASSSTTGRAGELFF.

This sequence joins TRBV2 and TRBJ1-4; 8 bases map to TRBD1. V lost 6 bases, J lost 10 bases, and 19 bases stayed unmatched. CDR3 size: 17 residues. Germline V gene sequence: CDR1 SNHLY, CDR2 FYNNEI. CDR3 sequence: CASSASRDRSGLGKLFF. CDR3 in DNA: TGTGCCAGCAGCGCTTCCAGGGACAGGTCGGGATTGGGAAAACTGTTTTTT.

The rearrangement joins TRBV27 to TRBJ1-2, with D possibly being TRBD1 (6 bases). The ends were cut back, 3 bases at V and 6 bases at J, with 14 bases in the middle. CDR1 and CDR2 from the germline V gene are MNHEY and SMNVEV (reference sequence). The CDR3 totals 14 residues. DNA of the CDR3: TGTGCCAGCAGTTTCTTGACAGGTTCGGATGGCTACACCTTC. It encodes CASSFLTGSDGYTF.

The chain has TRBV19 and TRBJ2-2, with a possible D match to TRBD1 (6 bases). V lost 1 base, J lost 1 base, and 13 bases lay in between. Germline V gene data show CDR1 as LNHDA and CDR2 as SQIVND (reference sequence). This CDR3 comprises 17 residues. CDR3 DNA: TGTGCCAGTAGTATAGGGGGGACAACGTGGAACACCGGGGAGCTGTTTTTT. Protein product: CASSIGGTTWNTGELFF.

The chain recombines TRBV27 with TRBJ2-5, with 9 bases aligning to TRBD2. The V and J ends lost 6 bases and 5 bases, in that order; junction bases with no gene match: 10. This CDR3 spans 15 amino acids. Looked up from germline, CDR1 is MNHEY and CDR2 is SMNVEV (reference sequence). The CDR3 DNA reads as TGTGCCAGCAGGCGAGCGGGAGGAGGTCAGGAGACCCAGTACTTC. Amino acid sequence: CASRRAGGGQETQYF.

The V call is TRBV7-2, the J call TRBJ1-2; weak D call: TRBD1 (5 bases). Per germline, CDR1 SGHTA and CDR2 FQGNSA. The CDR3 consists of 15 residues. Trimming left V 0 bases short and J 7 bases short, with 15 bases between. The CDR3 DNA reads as TGTGCCAGCAGCTTAGCGGGCAGGGTGGGGGGTGGCTACACCTTC. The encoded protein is CASSLAGRVGGGYTF. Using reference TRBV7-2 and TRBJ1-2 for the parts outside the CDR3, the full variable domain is GAGVSQSPSNKVTEKGKDVELRCDPISGHTALYWYRQSLGQGLEFLIYFQGNSAPDKSGLPSDRFSAERTGGSVSTLTIQRTQQEDSAVYLCASSLAGRVGGGYTFGSGTRLTVV.

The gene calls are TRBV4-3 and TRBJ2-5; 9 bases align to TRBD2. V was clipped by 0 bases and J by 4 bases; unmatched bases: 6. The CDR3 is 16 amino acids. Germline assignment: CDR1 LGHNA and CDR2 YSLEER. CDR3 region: CASSQDTAGGVETQYF. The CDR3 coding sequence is TGCGCCAGCAGCCAAGATACGGCGGGAGGGGTAGAGACCCAGTACTTC.

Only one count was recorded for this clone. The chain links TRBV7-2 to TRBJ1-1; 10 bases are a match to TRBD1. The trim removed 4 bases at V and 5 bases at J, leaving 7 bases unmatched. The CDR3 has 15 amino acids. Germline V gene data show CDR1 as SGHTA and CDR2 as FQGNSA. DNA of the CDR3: TGTGCCAGCAGCTCACGGACAGGGGGGACTACTGAAGCTTTCTTT. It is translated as CASSSRTGGTTEAFF. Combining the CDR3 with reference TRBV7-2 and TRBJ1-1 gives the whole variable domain GAGVSQSPSNKVTEKGKDVELRCDPISGHTALYWYRQSLGQGLEFLIYFQGNSAPDKSGLPSDRFSAERTGGSVSTLTIQRTQQEDSAVYLCASSSRTGGTTEAFFGQGTRLTVV.

The DNA for the CDR3 is TGTGCCAGTAGTTACACAAGAAGTCCTAATGAAAAACTGTTTTTT. Translating it yields CASSYTRSPNEKLFF. V gene TRBV19 combines with J gene TRBJ1-4, with unresolved D. Per the germline V gene, CDR1 is LNHDA and CDR2 is SQIVND (reference sequence). There are 15 residues in the CDR3. V dropped 5 bases and J dropped 3 bases, with 13 bases sitting between them.